This TCR beta chain was sequenced for a study of blood T cell repertoires in COVID-19. Germline lookup yields CDR1 LGHDT and CDR2 YNNKEL (reference sequence). The CDR3 spans 14 residues. V shed 7 bases and J 5 bases; nucleotides not matched to a gene: 10. Measured with immunoSEQ multiplex PCR; TCRdb has only the in-frame clones, and not every one. The table shows around 65,000 clones, with about 80% occurring only once. This clone was counted only a few times. Sequenced material: peripheral blood. The receptor was derived from an elderly man with active COVID-19. The V gene is TRBV3-1 (or the pseudogene TRBV3-2), the J gene TRBJ2-7; 8 bases align to TRBD1. As DNA, the CDR3 is TGTGCCAGCATCCATTCAGGGGGCAGGGACGAGCAGTACTTC. It translates to CASIHSGGRDEQYF.